These 23 T cell receptor beta chains were sequenced from one sample in a study of shared clonotypes between healthy human individuals. Sequencing used immunoSEQ multiplex PCR; TCRdb keeps in-frame clones, though not all of them. This sample has hundreds of thousands of clones, with about 96% found just once. The sample consisted of naive CD4+ T cells sorted from blood. This sample's subset: CD45RA+ positively selected. Receptors were obtained from a woman in her 30s in good health.

The J gene is TRBJ2-1, the V gene TRBV7-9; 11 bases line up with TRBD2. The CDR3 runs 13 residues. The V gene's germline CDR1 is SEHNR and CDR2 FQNEAQ (reference sequence). The ends lost 1 base at V and 14 bases at J; junction bases unmatched: 4. CDR3 in DNA: TGTGCCAGCAGCTTAGAACTAGCGGGAGTAGAGTTCTTC. As protein: CASSLELAGVEFF.

This chain links TRBV9 with TRBJ1-2; 7 nucleotides match TRBD1. V lost 3 bases, J lost 4 bases, and 6 bases stayed unmatched. Germline CDR1 SGDLS, CDR2 YYNGEE. The CDR3 consists of 14 residues. The CDR3 DNA is TGTGCCAGCAGCGCGAGGGACAGTCCCTATGGCTACACCTTC. Translated, it gives CASSARDSPYGYTF. The full variable domain, with the rest looked up from reference TRBV9 and TRBJ1-2, is DSGVTQTPKHLITATGQRVTLRCSPRSGDLSVYWYQQSLDQGLQFLIQYYNGEERAKGNILERFSAQQFPDLHSELNLSSLELGDSALYFCASSARDSPYGYTFGSGTRLTVV.

The J gene is TRBJ2-1, the V gene TRBV28; TRBD1 is a possible D gene (6 bases). Trimming removed 2 bases from V and 2 bases from J, with 13 bases in between. CDR1 is MDHEN and CDR2 is SYDVKM in the germline V gene. This CDR3 is built from 16 residues. CDR3 bases: TGTGCCAGCAGTTTACTCGCAGGGGACACCTACAATGAGCAGTTCTTC. Translation gives CASSLLAGDTYNEQFF.

In DNA, the CDR3 is TGTGCCAGCAGCTCCCGGGCTGTCGGGCCTGAAGCTTTCTTT. It codes for CASSSRAVGPEAFF. This chain connects TRBV7-2 to TRBJ1-1; D unclear. Looked up from germline, CDR1 is SGHTA and CDR2 is FQGNSA. V lost 4 bases and J lost 6, with 15 bases in between. The CDR3 has 14 amino acids. Supplemented by reference TRBV7-2 and TRBJ1-1, the full variable domain reads GAGVSQSPSNKVTEKGKDVELRCDPISGHTALYWYRQSLGQGLEFLIYFQGNSAPDKSGLPSDRFSAERTGGSVSTLTIQRTQQEDSAVYLCASSSRAVGPEAFFGQGTRLTVV.

The chain has TRBV10-2 and TRBJ2-4; 9 bases line up with TRBD1. The CDR3 has 15 amino acids. V lost 6 bases to trimming and J lost 1 base; unmatched junction nucleotides: 4. Germline V lookup: CDR1 WSHSY, CDR2 SAAADI. The CDR3 DNA reads as TGCGCCAGCAGCCAACAGGGGGCTGCCAAAAACATTCAGTACTTC. Translating gives CASSQQGAAKNIQYF.

The chain joins TRBV6-5 to TRBJ1-1; no clear D. CDR3 length equals 15 residues. V lost 6 bases and J 0 bases, leaving 14 bases between the germline ends. Looked up from germline, CDR1 is MNHEY and CDR2 is SVGAGI. CDR3 sequence: CASRQTRKLNTEAFF. The CDR3 DNA reads TGTGCCAGCAGGCAAACCAGGAAACTGAACACTGAAGCTTTCTTT.

This clone was recorded once. CDR3: CASRGSAGRTDTQYF. CDR3 nucleotide sequence: TGTGCCAGCCGAGGGTCGGCAGGCCGCACAGATACGCAGTATTTT. This chain uses TRBV7-2 with TRBJ2-3; a possible D gene is TRBD2 (5 bases). The CDR3 has 15 residues. The V gene lost 8 bases and the J gene lost 1 base, with 16 bases spanning the gap. The germline CDR1 and CDR2 sequences are SGHTA and FQGNSA. Looking up the rest from reference TRBV7-2 and TRBJ2-3 gives the full variable domain: GAGVSQSPSNKVTEKGKDVELRCDPISGHTALYWYRQSLGQGLEFLIYFQGNSAPDKSGLPSDRFSAERTGGSVSTLTIQRTQQEDSAVYLCASRGSAGRTDTQYFGPGTRLTVL.

V gene TRBV10-3 combines with J gene TRBJ2-2; no reliable D call. V shed 10 bases and J shed 1 base, with 13 bases lying between them. Germline lookup yields CDR1 ENHRY and CDR2 SYGVKD. The CDR3 spans 14 residues. CDR3 coding DNA: TGTGCCAGCTTGATGGGGTGGAACACCGGGGAGCTGTTTTTT. Its protein is CASLMGWNTGELFF.

Only a few counts were recorded for this clone. This chain links TRBV21-1 with TRBJ1-2; the table assigns TRBD1, which was not confirmed against the DNA. TRBV21-1 is designated a pseudogene. This CDR3 has 14 amino acids. The chain's CDR3 is CASSKAWGCYGYTF. Written as DNA, the CDR3 is TGTGCCAGCAGCAAAGCTTGGGGCTGCTATGGCTACACCTTC.

V usage is TRBV7-2 and J usage is TRBJ2-5; no reliable D call. Per the germline V gene, CDR1 is SGHTA and CDR2 is FQGNSA. Trimming stripped 5 bases from V and 0 bases from J, with 10 bases between. The CDR3 spans 14 residues. CDR3 loop: CASSGRRYQETQYF. The CDR3 coding sequence is TGTGCCAGCAGCGGTAGGCGATACCAAGAGACCCAGTACTTC.

This clone was counted only a few times. CDR3 in amino acids: CAWSVTGLTQPQHF. The CDR3 coding sequence is TGTGCCTGGAGTGTGACAGGGTTGACTCAGCCCCAGCATTTT. The rearrangement joins TRBV30 to TRBJ1-5, with 7 bases aligning to TRBD1. Germline-derived CDR1 and CDR2 are GTSNPN and SVGIG (reference sequence). J gave up 6 bases and V 0 bases, and 5 bases lay outside the gene matches. This CDR3 has 14 residues. Drawing the rest from reference TRBV30 and TRBJ1-5, the complete variable domain is SQTIHQWPATLVQPVGSPLSLECTVEGTSNPNLYWYRQAAGRGLQLLFYSVGIGQISSEVPQNLSASRPQDRQFILSSKKLLLSDSGFYLCAWSVTGLTQPQHFGDGTRLSIL.

The rearrangement uses TRBV15 and TRBJ2-7, with 10 positions matching TRBD2. CDR3 length: 14 residues. V gave up 5 bases and J gave up 3 bases; unmatched junction bases: 4. Looked up from germline, CDR1 is LNHNV and CDR2 is YYDKDF (reference sequence). The chain's CDR3 is CATSPAGGIYEQYF. CDR3 in DNA: TGTGCCACCAGCCCAGCGGGAGGGATCTACGAGCAGTACTTC.

The J gene is TRBJ1-1, the V gene TRBV18; unclear D gene. V was shortened by 4 bases and J by 4 bases, with 16 bases between the two germline ends. The CDR3 covers 15 residues. CDR1 is KGHSH and CDR2 is LQKENI in the germline V gene. The CDR3 reads CASSLNKGQTTEAFF. The DNA for the CDR3 is TGTGCCAGCTCACTCAACAAGGGTCAGACCACTGAAGCTTTCTTT. Complete variable domain (other parts from reference TRBV18 and TRBJ1-1): NAGVMQNPRHLVRRRGQEARLRCSPMKGHSHVYWYRQLPEEGLKFMVYLQKENIIDESGMPKERFSAEFPKEGPSILRIQQVVRGDSAAYFCASSLNKGQTTEAFFGQGTRLTVV.

J is TRBJ1-4 and V is TRBV28; no clear D. The germline V gene encodes CDR1 MDHEN and CDR2 SYDVKM. Trimming left V 3 bases short and J 3 bases short, with 8 bases between. The CDR3 is 14 residues long. CDR3: CASSFPIANEKLFF. The CDR3, as DNA: TGTGCCAGCAGTTTTCCTATTGCTAATGAAAAACTGTTTTTT.

J is TRBJ2-1 and V is TRBV11-3; tentative D call: TRBD2 (6 bases). Germline V gene sequence: CDR1 SGHNT, CDR2 YENEEA. The CDR3 is 13 residues long. The V gene lost 1 base and the J gene lost 10 bases, with 11 bases spanning the gap. In nucleotides, the CDR3 is TGTGCCAGCAGCTTAGTTGCGGGAAGGGAGCAGTTCTTC. Translation: CASSLVAGREQFF.

The genes are TRBV6-4 and TRBJ2-2; D is unclear. Trimming shortened V by 6 bases and J by 8 bases, and 19 bases separated the two germline ends. The length of the CDR3 is 15 residues. Germline CDR1 and CDR2: MRHNA and SNTAGT. The CDR3: CASRERRPRPGELFF. CDR3 coding DNA: TGTGCCAGCAGAGAGAGGCGCCCCCGCCCGGGGGAGCTGTTTTTT.

The chain employs TRBV21-1 and TRBJ2-6. TRBV21-1 is listed as a pseudogene. This CDR3 contains 13 residues. The DNA for the CDR3 is TGTGCCAGGAAGGGATCTGGGGCCAACGTCCTGACTTTC. This encodes CARKGSGANVLTF.

The CDR3 sequence is CASREIGTDTGELFF. The CDR3 nucleotides read TGTGCCAGCAGGGAGATCGGGACAGACACCGGGGAGCTGTTTTTT. The chain combines TRBV7-8 with TRBJ2-2, with 7 bases lining up with TRBD1. This CDR3 spans 15 amino acids. The germline CDR1 and CDR2 sequences are SGHVS and FQNEAQ. J gave up 3 bases and V 6 bases, and 7 bases lay outside the gene matches.

The genes are TRBV2 and TRBJ1-5; unclear D gene. Trimming removed 5 bases from V and 2 bases from J, with 10 bases in between. Germline CDR1 is SNHLY and CDR2 is FYNNEI. The CDR3 is 14 amino acids. The CDR3 DNA is TGTGCCAGCAGTCAAGAGGGAGGCAATCAGCCCCAGCATTTT. Translated: CASSQEGGNQPQHF.

The chain uses TRBV4-1 and TRBJ1-3; D ambiguous. Trimming removed 0 bases at V and 1 base at J, with 7 bases between. This CDR3 has 15 residues. The germline V gene has CDR1 MGHRA and CDR2 YSYEKL. CDR3 residues: CASSQDPGSGNTIYF. CDR3 in DNA: TGCGCCAGCAGCCAAGATCCGGGGTCTGGAAACACCATATATTTT.

The chain recombines TRBV18 with TRBJ2-1; 12 bases match TRBD1. CDR3 size: 15 residues. J lost 2 bases, V lost 5 bases, and 1 base had no gene match. CDR1 KGHSH and CDR2 LQKENI come from the germline V gene. CDR3 nucleotides: TGTGCCAGCTCAGGGGACAGGGGGCCCTACAATGAGCAGTTCTTC. Translating gives CASSGDRGPYNEQFF.

This clone came up once. The rearrangement links TRBV28 to TRBJ1-5; 8 positions match TRBD1. There are 16 residues in the CDR3. CDR1 is MDHEN and CDR2 is SYDVKM in the germline V gene. V was clipped by 4 bases and J by 7 bases; unmatched bases: 12. CDR3 in amino acids: CASSYPRGTGYQPQHF. CDR3 in DNA: TGTGCCAGCAGTTATCCTAGGGGGACAGGTTACCAGCCCCAGCATTTT.

This clone appeared once. This chain links TRBV5-1 with TRBJ2-3; 7 bases are a match to TRBD2. The J segment lost 5 bases and the V segment lost 2 bases, leaving 11 bases of the junction unmatched. The CDR3 contains 16 residues. Germline loops: CDR1 SGHRS, CDR2 YFSETQ. In nucleotides, the CDR3 is TGCGCCAGCAGCTTCCAAAGGGGCGGGAGACGAGATACGCAGTATTTT. It encodes CASSFQRGGRRDTQYF.